Below are 25 T cell receptor beta chains sequenced from a single sample in a study of blood T cells in healthy people across ages (dated by TCRdb to between 2014 and 2017). The method behind the library was 5' RACE. These reads were obtained on an Illumina HiSeq 2500. A second PCR of roughly 7 to 11 cycles was performed with a sample-barcoded 5' primer and a J-beta primer mix. TCRdb trimmed public reads at Q25 via fastp, called clones via MiXCR and kept in-frame beta chains. Here each entry gathers all rows of one CDR3 protein and keeps the most common genes and DNA. The sample table records 780,000 or so distinct CDR3 sequences; less than 70% of these occur just once. The leading ten clones occupy around 41% of the sample. Material: blood. The receptors were gathered from a man older than 75 in good health.

This clonotype has just a few counts. The chain is built from TRBV28 and TRBJ2-3; D is ambiguous. CDR1 is MDHEN and CDR2 is SYDVKM in the germline V gene. The CDR3 is 13 amino acids. Trimming removed 5 bases from V and 0 bases from J, with 6 bases in between. The CDR3 region is CASSALSTDTQYF. The CDR3, as DNA: TGTGCCAGCAGTGCCCTTAGCACAGATACGCAGTATTTT.

The CDR3 spells CSVNTGGSYTF. DNA of the CDR3: TGCAGCGTTAATACAGGGGGTAGCTACACCTTC. The V and J genes are TRBV29-1 and TRBJ1-2; 8 positions agree with TRBD1. Germline CDR1 reads SQVTM; CDR2 reads ANQGSEA. With V trimmed by 5 bases and J by 9 bases, 5 bases remained unmatched. The CDR3 loop spans 11 amino acids.

This clonotype turned up a few times. V usage is TRBV7-3 and J usage is TRBJ1-2; D gene ambiguous. V lost 5 bases and J 7 bases, leaving 14 bases between the germline ends. Germline values: CDR1 SGHTA, CDR2 FQGTGA. The CDR3 sequence is 13 residues long. CDR3 coding DNA: TGTGCCAGCAGCCTCCCGTTCGGGCGTGGCTACACCTTC. It specifies CASSLPFGRGYTF.

This clonotype was seen more than once but under ten times. The chain links TRBV20-1 to TRBJ1-3; 10 bases line up with TRBD1. CDR1 is DFQATT, CDR2 SNEGSKA, per germline (reference sequence). The CDR3 has 16 amino acids. Trimming cost V 4 bases and J 0 bases; bases outside gene matches: 6. CDR3 amino acids: CSAKDRGFFSGNTIYF. The DNA of the CDR3 is TGCAGTGCTAAGGACAGGGGGTTTTTCTCTGGAAACACCATATATTTT.

As regards this clonotype: One junction end does not reproduce the germline sequence, and a read error may be involved. The chain combines TRBV12-3 or TRBV12-4 with TRBJ1-1; the match to TRBD1 covers 9 bases. This CDR3 has 15 amino acids. The CDR3 DNA follows: TGTACCAGCAGTTTAGGACAGGGGATAGGAACTGAAGCTTTCTTT. As protein: CTSSLGQGIGTEAFF.

CDR3 sequence reads: CASSGGQGVEAFF. The CDR3, as DNA: TGCGCCAGCAGCGGGGGACAGGGGGTAGAAGCTTTCTTT. The J gene is TRBJ1-1, the V gene TRBV5-1, with 11 nucleotides matching TRBD1. This CDR3 has 13 residues. The ends lost 4 bases at V and 8 bases at J; junction bases unmatched: 4. CDR1 and CDR2 from the germline V gene are SGHRS and YFSETQ. The whole variable domain, remainder taken from reference TRBV5-1 and TRBJ1-1, is KAGVTQTPRYLIKTRGQQVTLSCSPISGHRSVSWYQQTPGQGLQFLFEYFSETQRNKGNFPGRFSGRQFSNSRSEMNVSTLELGDSALYLCASSGGQGVEAFFGQGTRLTVV.

This rearrangement joins TRBV6-5 to TRBJ2-1, with a tentative D call TRBD1 (7 bases). CDR1 is MNHEY and CDR2 is SVGAGI in the germline V gene. This CDR3 has 16 amino acids. The germline V and J ends were trimmed by 5 bases and 0 bases, with 14 bases remaining between them. CDR3 residues: CASSRRGAYSYNEQFF. The CDR3 DNA sequence: TGTGCCAGCAGTCGCAGGGGGGCCTACTCCTACAATGAGCAGTTCTTC.

This clonotype showed up just a few times. J is TRBJ2-4 and V is TRBV6-5, with D maybe TRBD2 (6 bases). Trimming took off 6 bases at V and 4 bases at J, with 19 bases between the two ends. CDR1 is MNHEY and CDR2 is SVGAGI in the germline V gene. The CDR3 length is 16 residues. The CDR3 loop reads CASRIGTSGGKNIQYF. As DNA, the CDR3 is TGTGCCAGCAGGATAGGGACTTCAGGAGGGAAAAACATTCAGTACTTC.

The genes are TRBV9 and TRBJ2-3, with 13 bases fitting TRBD2. The CDR3 is 18 amino acids. Germline V gives CDR1 SGDLS, CDR2 YYNGEE. V was clipped by 4 bases and J by 2 bases; unmatched bases: 10. The DNA for the CDR3 is TGTGCCAGCAGCTTGACTAGCGGGAGGTGGGGCAACACAGATACGCAGTATTTT. It yields the protein CASSLTSGRWGNTDTQYF. Filled out from reference TRBV9 and TRBJ2-3, the complete variable domain reads DSGVTQTPKHLITATGQRVTLRCSPRSGDLSVYWYQQSLDQGLQFLIQYYNGEERAKGNILERFSAQQFPDLHSELNLSSLELGDSALYFCASSLTSGRWGNTDTQYFGPGTRLTVL.

This clonotype was observed once. The chain carries TRBV5-1 and TRBJ2-1, with D possibly matching TRBD2 (5 bases). Between the trimmed V and J ends, which lost 4 bases and 6 bases, there was a span of 17 bases. The length of the CDR3 is 15 residues. Per the germline V gene, CDR1 is SGHRS and CDR2 is YFSETQ. For the CDR3, the DNA is TGCGCCAGCAGCGCCACTTCGACTAAGCCCAATGAGCAGTTCTTC. Its protein product is CASSATSTKPNEQFF.

The V call is TRBV7-3, the J call TRBJ2-3; D remains ambiguous. The CDR3 spans 14 residues. The V end lost 3 bases, the J end lost 0 bases, and 7 bases lay between the germline ends. The germline V gene has CDR1 SGHTA and CDR2 FQGTGA. The CDR3 nucleotides are TGTGCCAGCAGCTTTGGATCTAGCACAGATACGCAGTATTTT. Its translation: CASSFGSSTDTQYF.

The chain uses TRBV7-2 and TRBJ1-2; TRBD1 might be the D (5 bases). The V gene lost 1 base and the J gene lost 8 bases, with 14 bases spanning the gap. The CDR3 consists of 14 residues. Per the germline V gene, CDR1 is SGHTA and CDR2 is FQGNSA. The CDR3 here is CASSLGEGSGGYTF. The CDR3 nucleotides read TGTGCCAGCAGCTTAGGCGAGGGGTCGGGGGGCTACACCTTC.

This rearrangement joins TRBV29-1 to TRBJ1-1, with D possibly TRBD1 on 5 matching bases. V lost 7 bases, J lost 8 bases, and 14 bases lay in between. Per germline, CDR1 SQVTM and CDR2 ANQGSEA. The CDR3 totals 11 residues. The CDR3 DNA follows: TGCAGCGCCCCTGGGGCGACGGAAGCTTTCTTT. Its protein is CSAPGATEAFF.

A few counts support this clonotype. The chain recombines TRBV12-3 or TRBV12-4 with TRBJ2-3, with a possible D match to TRBD2 (6 bases). Trimming stripped 10 bases from V and 14 bases from J, with 25 bases between. The CDR3 contains 13 residues. In DNA, the CDR3 is TGTGCCACCCAGGAGGGGCCCGACAGATACGCGTATTTT. It encodes CATQEGPDRYAYF.

The chain is built from TRBV5-1 and TRBJ2-3; 7 nucleotides align to TRBD2. Germline lookup yields CDR1 SGHRS and CDR2 YFSETQ. V gave up 4 bases and J gave up 5 bases; unmatched junction bases: 10. The CDR3 consists of 15 residues. This chain's CDR3 is CASSRGRGEEDTQYF. The CDR3, as DNA: TGCGCCAGCAGCCGGGGCCGGGGGGAGGAAGATACGCAGTATTTT.

The table lists this clonotype with a count of one. This chain joins TRBV5-1 and TRBJ2-7, with a possible D match to TRBD1 (6 bases). The length of the CDR3 is 16 residues. Germline CDR1 SGHRS, CDR2 YFSETQ. The V and J ends lost 5 bases and 4 bases respectively, with 22 bases between them. The chain's CDR3 is CASSYRVARTDYEQYF. In DNA, the CDR3 is TGCGCCAGCAGTTACAGGGTGGCGCGAACGGATTACGAGCAGTACTTC.

This chain connects TRBV6-1 to TRBJ1-2; weak D call: TRBD1 (5 bases). Germline V gene lookup returns CDR1 MNHNS and CDR2 SASEGT. Trimming pared 2 bases from V and 8 bases from J, leaving 9 bases between. The CDR3 covers 12 residues. The CDR3 protein is CASSEPGWGYTF. The CDR3 region has the DNA TGTGCCAGCAGTGAACCAGGGTGGGGCTACACCTTC.

This clonotype turned up a few times. This chain joins TRBV29-1 and TRBJ1-1; D gene uncertain. The CDR3 spans 13 residues. The V end was cut by 6 bases, the J end by 1 base, with 12 bases between. Germline V CDR1 and CDR2: SQVTM, ANQGSEA. The CDR3 DNA sequence: TGCAGCGTACGGACGGACCCGAACACTGAAGCTTTCTTT. Its protein product is CSVRTDPNTEAFF.

This chain links TRBV7-2 with TRBJ2-1; D is undetermined. Trimming took 0 bases from V and 2 from J, leaving 11 bases between them. Germline V CDR1 and CDR2: SGHTA, FQGNSA. This CDR3 has 16 amino acids. The CDR3 region has the DNA TGTGCCAGCAGCTTAGCGTCGGCTAGTGCCTACAATGAGCAGTTCTTC. It translates to CASSLASASAYNEQFF. The complete variable domain, with remaining parts taken from reference TRBV7-2 and TRBJ2-1, reads GAGVSQSPSNKVTEKGKDVELRCDPISGHTALYWYRQSLGQGLEFLIYFQGNSAPDKSGLPSDRFSAERTGGSVSTLTIQRTQQEDSAVYLCASSLASASAYNEQFFGPGTRLTVL.

The chain combines TRBV6-1 with TRBJ2-7, with 7 bases matching TRBD1. Germline loops: CDR1 MNHNS, CDR2 SASEGT. The ends lost 1 base at V and 7 bases at J; junction bases unmatched: 13. The length of the CDR3 is 16 residues. CDR3 protein: CASSEDETGLSLEQYF. The CDR3 region has the DNA TGTGCCAGCAGTGAAGATGAGACAGGGTTGTCCCTTGAGCAGTACTTC.

The table lists this clonotype with a few counts. The chain carries TRBV24-1 and TRBJ1-1; possibly TRBD1 for D (5 bases). Deletions cut 8 bases from V and 7 bases from J, with 16 bases between. Germline V lookup: CDR1 KGHDR, CDR2 SFDVKD. The CDR3 has 13 amino acids. CDR3 nucleotide sequence: TGTGCCACCACTGCTCCGGGACTCAGTGAAGCTTTCTTT. Amino acids: CATTAPGLSEAFF.

J is TRBJ2-7 and V is TRBV28; weak D call: TRBD1 (5 bases). Germline V gives CDR1 MDHEN, CDR2 SYDVKM. The CDR3 has 13 amino acids. Trimming left V 4 bases short and J 3 bases short, with 10 bases between. The CDR3 spells CASSSLTDYEQYF. CDR3 nucleotides: TGTGCCAGCAGTTCCCTGACAGACTACGAGCAGTACTTC.

The chain has TRBV30 and TRBJ2-4; the D gene is possibly TRBD2 (5 bases). The CDR3 has 15 amino acids. V was clipped by 3 bases and J by 13 bases, with 25 bases between them. Per the germline V gene, CDR1 is GTSNPN and CDR2 is SVGIG (reference sequence). The CDR3 sequence: CAWRVARSSYNEQYF. DNA for the CDR3: TGTGCCTGGAGAGTAGCGAGAAGCTCCTACAATGAGCAGTACTTC.

J is TRBJ1-6 and V is TRBV20-1; a possible D gene is TRBD1 (5 bases). This CDR3 region has 16 residues. Germline V CDR1 and CDR2: DFQATT, SNEGSKA (reference sequence). The V and J ends lost 0 bases and 14 bases respectively, with 23 bases between them. In DNA form, the CDR3 reads TGCAGTGCTAGAGATGAGGAGGGAACCTACAAGGGGTCCCTCCACTTT. This translates into CSARDEEGTYKGSLHF.

This clonotype was picked up a small number of times. The chain employs TRBV7-2 and TRBJ2-7, with D possibly being TRBD1 (6 bases). CDR1 and CDR2 from the germline V gene are SGHTA and FQGNSA. The CDR3 spans 15 residues. Trimming cost V 5 bases and J 2 bases, with 16 bases left between them. The CDR3 spells CASSPHRDTTYEQYF. The CDR3 DNA is TGTGCCAGCAGCCCCCACCGGGACACCACCTACGAGCAGTACTTC.